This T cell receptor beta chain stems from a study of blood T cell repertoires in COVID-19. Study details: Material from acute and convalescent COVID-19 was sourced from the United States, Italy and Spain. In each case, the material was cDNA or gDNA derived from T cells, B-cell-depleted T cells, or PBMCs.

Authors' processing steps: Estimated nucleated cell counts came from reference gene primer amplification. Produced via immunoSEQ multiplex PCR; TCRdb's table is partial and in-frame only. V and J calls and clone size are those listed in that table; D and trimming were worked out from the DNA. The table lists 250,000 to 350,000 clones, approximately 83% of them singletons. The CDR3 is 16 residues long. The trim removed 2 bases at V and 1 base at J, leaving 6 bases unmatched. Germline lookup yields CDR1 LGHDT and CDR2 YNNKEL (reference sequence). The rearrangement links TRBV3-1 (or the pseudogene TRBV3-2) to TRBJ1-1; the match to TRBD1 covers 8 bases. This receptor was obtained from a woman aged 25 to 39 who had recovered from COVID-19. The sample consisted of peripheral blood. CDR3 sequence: CASSQRRTGRNTEAFF. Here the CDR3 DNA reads TGTGCCAGCAGCCAAAGGAGGACAGGGAGGAACACTGAAGCTTTCTTT.